The 21 T cell receptor beta chains given below trace back to one sample, sequenced in a study of fetal regulatory T cell absence and autoimmunity. Measured with immunoSEQ multiplex PCR; TCRdb has only the in-frame clones, and not every one. Here the sample spans around 100,000 clones, approximately 79% being singletons. Material for sequencing was pancreas tissue. All receptors derive from a male donor with IPEX syndrome.

This chain connects TRBV5-1 to TRBJ2-3, with D perhaps TRBD1 or TRBD2 (6 bases each). CDR1 and CDR2 (germline): SGHRS, YFSETQ. The CDR3 is 14 residues long. V gave up 4 bases and J gave up 2 bases, with 11 bases separating them. The CDR3 DNA sequence: TGCGCCAGCAGCAGGGGGACTGACACAGATACGCAGTATTTT. This gives the protein CASSRGTDTDTQYF.

The CDR3 DNA is TGTGCCAGCAGCTTACTGGGTCTGGGACAGCAGTACTTC. This codes for CASSLLGLGQQYF. The genes are TRBV7-2 and TRBJ2-7, with D possibly called TRBD1 or TRBD2 (5 bases each). This CDR3 has 13 residues. The V end lost 2 bases, the J end lost 8 bases, and 13 bases lay between the germline ends. The V gene's germline CDR1 is SGHTA and CDR2 FQGNSA.

Here the CDR3 reads CASSLRGGNEQFF. CDR3 bases: TGTGCCAGCAGCTTGCGGGGAGGCAATGAGCAGTTCTTC. The chain employs TRBV11-3 and TRBJ2-1, with a tentative D call TRBD2 (6 bases). The CDR3 sequence is 13 residues long. V lost 3 bases and J lost 6, with 9 bases in between. From germline, CDR1 is SGHNT and CDR2 YENEEA.

The CDR3 is CASSLMREETQYF. In nucleotides, the CDR3 is TGTGCCAGCAGCTTAATGAGGGAAGAGACCCAGTACTTC. V is TRBV11-2 and J is TRBJ2-5; a weak D match, TRBD2 (5 bases). V was clipped by 2 bases and J by 3 bases, with 7 bases between them. Germline assignment: CDR1 SGHAT and CDR2 FQNNGV. CDR3 length equals 13 residues. The whole variable domain, filled in from reference TRBV11-2 and TRBJ2-5, reads EAGVAQSPRYKIIEKRQSVAFWCNPISGHATLYWYQQILGQGPKLLIQFQNNGVVDDSQLPKDRFSAERLKGVDSTLKIQPAKLEDSAVYLCASSLMREETQYFGPGTRLLVL.

The table lists this clone with a few counts. V and J are TRBV12-2 and TRBJ2-1; the table calls TRBD1, which could not be checked here. TRBV12-2 is noted as a pseudogene. This CDR3 region has 15 residues. The CDR3 DNA follows: TGTGCAAGTCGCTCCCCGGGACAGGGGGTAAATGAGCAGTTCTTC. This codes for CASRSPGQGVNEQFF.

The rearrangement links TRBV7-2 to TRBJ2-1; unclear D gene. Germline CDR1 and CDR2: SGHTA and FQGNSA. V shed 7 bases and J shed 8 bases, with 21 bases lying between them. The CDR3 contains 15 residues. The CDR3 nucleotides are TGTGCCAGCAACTCAGACTCTGGCGGCTGGGATGAGCAGTTCTTC. Translating gives CASNSDSGGWDEQFF.

The chain links TRBV10-3 to TRBJ1-2; D gene unclear. V was cut by 0 bases and J by 4 bases, with 9 bases left in between. The CDR3 covers 14 residues. CDR1 and CDR2 from the germline V gene are ENHRY and SYGVKD. The CDR3 coding sequence is TGTGCCATCAGTGAGTCAGGGTTCTCCTATGGCTACACCTTC. It codes for CAISESGFSYGYTF.

This clone showed up just once. CDR3 in DNA: TGTGCCAGCAGCCCGGGAGGGTCCGAGCAGTACTTC. Its protein is CASSPGGSEQYF. The V gene is TRBV9, the J gene TRBJ2-7; 8 nucleotides line up with TRBD2. This CDR3 comprises 12 residues. The germline V gene has CDR1 SGDLS and CDR2 YYNGEE. J was trimmed by 6 bases and V by 4 bases; bases with no gene match: 3.

The V gene is TRBV10-3, the J gene TRBJ1-2; D remains unclear. The germline V and J ends were trimmed by 2 bases and 5 bases, with 6 bases remaining between them. Germline assignment: CDR1 ENHRY and CDR2 SYGVKD. The CDR3 has 12 amino acids. Written as DNA, the CDR3 is TGTGCCATCAGTGAGCGGCCTTATGGCTACACCTTC. It encodes CAISERPYGYTF.

This clone was counted only a few times. J is TRBJ2-1 and V is TRBV6-1; D gene ambiguous. CDR3 length: 15 residues. The germline V gene has CDR1 MNHNS and CDR2 SASEGT. Trimming removed 1 base from V and 3 bases from J, with 10 bases in between. The CDR3: CASSEDSNVYNEQFF. For the CDR3, the DNA is TGTGCCAGCAGTGAAGATAGCAACGTCTACAATGAGCAGTTCTTC.

This clone was recorded only once. The CDR3 coding sequence is TGTGCCAGCAGTGAATGGGGACTAGCGGGGGGCCCGATCCAAGAGACCCAGTACTTC. This encodes CASSEWGLAGGPIQETQYF. The chain is built from TRBV6-1 and TRBJ2-5; 15 positions match TRBD2. The CDR3 is made up of 19 amino acids. Germline loops: CDR1 MNHNS, CDR2 SASEGT. The ends lost 2 bases at V and 1 base at J; junction bases unmatched: 8.

The chain links TRBV21-1 to TRBJ2-1; the D call TRBD2 from the table was never checked on the DNA. TRBV21-1 is termed a pseudogene. The CDR3 contains 15 residues. The CDR3: CASSKALRKDNEQFF. In DNA, the CDR3 is TGTGCCAGCAGCAAAGCGCTAAGAAAAGACAATGAGCAGTTCTTC.

This CDR3 is CASSLAYAGTANTGELFF. CDR3 DNA sequence: TGTGCCAGCAGCTTGGCCTATGCGGGGACTGCGAACACCGGGGAGCTGTTTTTT. V and J are TRBV5-4 and TRBJ2-2; possible D gene TRBD2, 6 bases. The CDR3 covers 18 residues. Germline assignment: CDR1 SGHNT and CDR2 YYREEE (reference sequence). With 0 bases removed from V and 0 bases from J, the gap between germline ends came to 15 bases. The complete variable domain, with remaining parts taken from reference TRBV5-4 and TRBJ2-2, reads ETGVTQSPTHLIKTRGQQVTLRCSSQSGHNTVSWYQQALGQGPQFIFQYYREEENGRGNFPPRFSGLQFPNYSSELNVNALELDDSALYLCASSLAYAGTANTGELFFGEGSRLTVL.

The chain joins TRBV27 to TRBJ2-1; 12 nucleotides agree with TRBD1. J gave up 5 bases and V 0 bases, and 5 bases lay outside the gene matches. Germline lookup yields CDR1 MNHEY and CDR2 SMNVEV (reference sequence). This CDR3 is built from 17 residues. In DNA, the CDR3 is TGTGCCAGCAGTTTATCGCTTGGGACAGGGGGCCACAATGAGCAGTTCTTC. This encodes CASSLSLGTGGHNEQFF.

This clone was counted a few times. The gene calls are TRBV6-5 and TRBJ1-6; D may be TRBD1 (5 bases). This CDR3 contains 15 residues. Germline CDR1 is MNHEY and CDR2 is SVGAGI. V was shortened by 8 bases and J by 10 bases, with 21 bases between the two germline ends. The CDR3 here is CASVAPSGMRSPLHF. In DNA, the CDR3 is TGTGCCAGCGTGGCCCCTTCAGGGATGCGATCACCCCTCCACTTT.

This sequence joins TRBV27 and TRBJ2-3; maybe TRBD2 (6 bases). CDR1 is MNHEY and CDR2 is SMNVEV in the germline V gene (reference sequence). The CDR3 sequence is 14 residues long. V was cut by 1 base and J by 4 bases, with 9 bases left in between. CDR3 protein: CASSLYGGADTQYF. In DNA, the CDR3 is TGTGCCAGCAGTTTATATGGCGGGGCAGATACGCAGTATTTT.

This chain connects TRBV9 to TRBJ2-7, with 9 bases lining up with TRBD2. V dropped 4 bases and J dropped 6; count of bases not matched to a gene: 11. Germline-derived CDR1 and CDR2 are SGDLS and YYNGEE. The CDR3 sequence is 15 residues long. The CDR3 spells CASSPVPGLAREQYF. CDR3 DNA: TGTGCCAGCAGCCCAGTCCCGGGACTAGCCCGCGAGCAGTACTTC.

The chain combines TRBV2 with TRBJ2-1, with D unclear. With 6 bases removed from V and 6 bases from J, the gap between germline ends came to 12 bases. This CDR3 comprises 13 residues. Germline CDR1 is SNHLY and CDR2 is FYNNEI. CDR3 DNA: TGTGCCAGCAGATCCTACCAGGTCAATGAGCAGTTCTTC. It translates to CASRSYQVNEQFF.

The chain recombines TRBV14 with TRBJ1-2, with 7 bases lining up with TRBD1. This CDR3 spans 14 amino acids. J lost 2 bases, V lost 6 bases, and 6 bases had no gene match. Germline assignment: CDR1 SGHDN and CDR2 FVKESK. CDR3 DNA: TGTGCCAGCAGGCCATTACAGGGGAACTATGGCTACACCTTC. It translates to CASRPLQGNYGYTF.

CDR3 sequence: CASSVGGLAKNIQYF. As DNA, the CDR3 is TGTGCCAGCAGCGTAGGGGGCCTAGCCAAAAACATTCAGTACTTC. The chain employs TRBV9 and TRBJ2-4; possibly TRBD1 for D (5 bases). With 0 bases removed from V and 0 bases from J, the gap between germline ends came to 7 bases. The germline V gene encodes CDR1 SGDLS and CDR2 YYNGEE. The CDR3 length is 15 residues.

V is TRBV6-5 and J is TRBJ2-1, with D tentatively TRBD1 (5 bases). The germline V gene has CDR1 MNHEY and CDR2 SVGAGI. This CDR3 region has 15 residues. The V end was cut by 2 bases, the J end by 0 bases, with 8 bases between. Written as DNA, the CDR3 is TGTGCCAGCAGTTACCTAGACAGCTCCTACAATGAGCAGTTCTTC. Encoded protein: CASSYLDSSYNEQFF.